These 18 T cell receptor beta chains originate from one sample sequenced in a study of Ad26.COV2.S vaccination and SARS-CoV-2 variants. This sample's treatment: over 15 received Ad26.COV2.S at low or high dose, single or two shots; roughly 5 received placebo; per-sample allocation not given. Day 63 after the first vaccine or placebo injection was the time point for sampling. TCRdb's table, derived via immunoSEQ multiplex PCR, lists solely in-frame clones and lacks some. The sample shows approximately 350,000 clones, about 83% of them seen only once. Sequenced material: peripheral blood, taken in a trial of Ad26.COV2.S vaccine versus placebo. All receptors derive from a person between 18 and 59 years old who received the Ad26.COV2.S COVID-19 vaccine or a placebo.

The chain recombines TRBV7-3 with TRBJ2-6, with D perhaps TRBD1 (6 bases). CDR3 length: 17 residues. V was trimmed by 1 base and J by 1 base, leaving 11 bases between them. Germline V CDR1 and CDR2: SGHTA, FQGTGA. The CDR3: CASSLISGASGANVLTF. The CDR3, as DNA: TGTGCCAGCAGCTTAATCTCAGGGGCGTCTGGGGCCAACGTCCTGACTTTC.

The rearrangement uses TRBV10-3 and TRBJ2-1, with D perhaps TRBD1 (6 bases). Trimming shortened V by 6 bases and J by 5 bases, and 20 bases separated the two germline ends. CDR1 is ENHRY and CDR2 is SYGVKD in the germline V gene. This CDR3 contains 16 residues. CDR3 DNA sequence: TGTGCCATCAGGGGGACATCAACATCTACCAACAATGAGCAGTTCTTC. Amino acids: CAIRGTSTSTNNEQFF.

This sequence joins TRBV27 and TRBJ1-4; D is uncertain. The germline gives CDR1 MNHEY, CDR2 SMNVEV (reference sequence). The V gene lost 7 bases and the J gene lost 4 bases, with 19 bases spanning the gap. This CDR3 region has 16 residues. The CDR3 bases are TGTGCCAGCATGTCAGGATATGGAGCCTTTAATGAAAAACTGTTTTTT. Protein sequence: CASMSGYGAFNEKLFF.

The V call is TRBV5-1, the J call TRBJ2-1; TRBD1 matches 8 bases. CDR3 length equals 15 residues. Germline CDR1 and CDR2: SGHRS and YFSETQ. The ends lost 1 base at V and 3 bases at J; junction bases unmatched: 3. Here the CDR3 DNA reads TGCGCCAGCAGCTTGATGGACAGGGACTACAATGAGCAGTTCTTC. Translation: CASSLMDRDYNEQFF.

CDR3 nucleotide sequence: TGTGCCAGCAGCTTGGGGACAGAACAAGAGACCCAGTACTTC. Its translation is CASSLGTEQETQYF. This chain joins TRBV5-4 and TRBJ2-5, with D perhaps TRBD1 (6 bases). With 0 bases removed from V and 2 bases from J, the gap between germline ends came to 8 bases. The CDR3 has 14 amino acids. The germline V gene encodes CDR1 SGHNT and CDR2 YYREEE (reference sequence).

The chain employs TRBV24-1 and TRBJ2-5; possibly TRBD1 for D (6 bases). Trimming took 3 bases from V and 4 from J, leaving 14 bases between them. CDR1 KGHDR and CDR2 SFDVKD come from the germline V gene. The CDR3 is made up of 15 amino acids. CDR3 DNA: TGTGCCACCAGTGATGCCACAGGGTCCGGAGAGACCCAGTACTTC. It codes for CATSDATGSGETQYF.

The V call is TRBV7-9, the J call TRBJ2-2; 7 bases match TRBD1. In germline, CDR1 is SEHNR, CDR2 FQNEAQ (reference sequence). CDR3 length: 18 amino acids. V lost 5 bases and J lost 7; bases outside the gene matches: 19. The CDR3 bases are TGTGCCAGCAGCCCTTCCCTCGCCCGACAGGGCCCCTTCGGGGAGCTGTTTTTT. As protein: CASSPSLARQGPFGELFF.

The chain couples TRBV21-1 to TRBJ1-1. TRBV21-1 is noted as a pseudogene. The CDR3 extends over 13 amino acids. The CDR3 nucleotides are TGTGCCAGCAGCAAACGTTGGGGCACTGAAGCTTTCTTT. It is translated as CASSKRWGTEAFF.

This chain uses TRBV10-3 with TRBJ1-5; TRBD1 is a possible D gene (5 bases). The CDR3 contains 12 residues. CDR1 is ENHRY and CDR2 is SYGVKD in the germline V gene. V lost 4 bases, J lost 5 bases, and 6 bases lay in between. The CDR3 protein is CAISAGDQPQHF. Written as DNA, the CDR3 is TGTGCCATCAGTGCGGGGGATCAGCCCCAGCATTTT.

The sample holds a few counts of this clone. CDR3 nucleotides: TGTGCCAGCAGCTTAGATGGGCAGGCTTACAATGAGCAGTTCTTC. This translates into CASSLDGQAYNEQFF. The V gene is TRBV7-2, the J gene TRBJ2-1; D is unresolved. The CDR3 is made up of 15 amino acids. The germline CDR1 and CDR2 sequences are SGHTA and FQGNSA. V lost 1 base and J lost 4, with 11 bases in between.

The CDR3 loop is CASTSRALYSYNEQFF. The CDR3 DNA follows: TGTGCCAGCACTTCAAGGGCCCTGTATTCCTACAATGAGCAGTTCTTC. V and J are TRBV2 and TRBJ2-1; D uncertain. The germline V gene encodes CDR1 SNHLY and CDR2 FYNNEI. V was shortened by 7 bases and J by 1 base, with 17 bases between the two germline ends. The CDR3 extends over 16 amino acids.

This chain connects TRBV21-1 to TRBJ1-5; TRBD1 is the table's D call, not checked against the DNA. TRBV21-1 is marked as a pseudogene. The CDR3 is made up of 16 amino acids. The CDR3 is CASSKGCRVFSQPQHF. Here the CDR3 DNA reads TGTGCCAGCAGCAAAGGGTGCAGGGTGTTTAGTCAGCCCCAGCATTTT.

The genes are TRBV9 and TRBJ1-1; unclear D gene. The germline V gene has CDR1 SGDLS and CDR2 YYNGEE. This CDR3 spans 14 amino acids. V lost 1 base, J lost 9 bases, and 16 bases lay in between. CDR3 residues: CASSVRTSGTKAFF. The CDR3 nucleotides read TGTGCCAGCAGCGTACGGACCTCGGGTACTAAAGCTTTCTTT.

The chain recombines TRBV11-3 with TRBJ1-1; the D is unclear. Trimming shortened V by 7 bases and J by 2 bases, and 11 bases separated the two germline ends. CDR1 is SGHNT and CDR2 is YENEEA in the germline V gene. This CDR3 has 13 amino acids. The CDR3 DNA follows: TGTGCCAGCACCCCGACGGCTAACACTGAAGCTTTCTTT. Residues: CASTPTANTEAFF.

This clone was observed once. In DNA form, the CDR3 reads TGTGCTCTACAGGGGGCAGGCGATGAGCAGTTCTTC. It yields the protein CALQGAGDEQFF. V gene TRBV6-5 combines with J gene TRBJ2-1; 9 nucleotides align to TRBD1. CDR1 is MNHEY, CDR2 SVGAGI, per germline. The CDR3 is 12 amino acids.

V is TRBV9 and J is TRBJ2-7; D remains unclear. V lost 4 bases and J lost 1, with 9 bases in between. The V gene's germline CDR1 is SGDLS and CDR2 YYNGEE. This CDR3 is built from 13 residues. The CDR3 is CASSLRPSYEQYF. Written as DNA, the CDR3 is TGTGCCAGCAGCCTCCGGCCATCCTACGAGCAGTACTTC.

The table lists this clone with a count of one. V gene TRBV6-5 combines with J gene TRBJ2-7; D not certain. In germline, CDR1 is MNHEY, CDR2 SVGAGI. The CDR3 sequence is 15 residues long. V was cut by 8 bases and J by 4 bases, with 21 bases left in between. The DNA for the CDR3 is TGTGCCAGCCCCCCCTTGGGCGACGATATGTACGAGCAGTACTTC. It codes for CASPPLGDDMYEQYF.

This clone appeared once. The chain's CDR3 is CASTGGAYNEQFF. The CDR3 DNA sequence: TGCGCCAGCACGGGGGGGGCCTACAATGAGCAGTTCTTC. This sequence joins TRBV10-2 and TRBJ2-1; TRBD2 matches at 8 bases. The length of the CDR3 is 13 residues. V lost 7 bases to trimming and J lost 2 bases; unmatched junction nucleotides: 1. Per the germline V gene, CDR1 is WSHSY and CDR2 is SAAADI.